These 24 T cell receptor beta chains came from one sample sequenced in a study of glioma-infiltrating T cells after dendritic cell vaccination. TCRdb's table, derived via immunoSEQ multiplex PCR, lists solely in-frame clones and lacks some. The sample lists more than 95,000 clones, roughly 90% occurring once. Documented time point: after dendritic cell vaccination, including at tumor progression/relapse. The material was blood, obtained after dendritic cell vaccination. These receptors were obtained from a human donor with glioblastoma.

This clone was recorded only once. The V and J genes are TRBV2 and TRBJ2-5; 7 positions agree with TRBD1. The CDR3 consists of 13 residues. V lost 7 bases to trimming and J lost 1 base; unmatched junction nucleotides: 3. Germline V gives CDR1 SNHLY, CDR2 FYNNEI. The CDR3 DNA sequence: TGTGCCAGCATGAGGGACAGCCAAGAGACCCAGTACTTC. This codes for CASMRDSQETQYF. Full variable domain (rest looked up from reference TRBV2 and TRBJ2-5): EPEVTQTPSHQVTQMGQEVILRCVPISNHLYFYWYRQILGQKVEFLVSFYNNEISEKSEIFDDQFSVERPDGSNFTLKIRSTKLEDSAMYFCASMRDSQETQYFGPGTRLLVL.

In nucleotides, the CDR3 is TGTGCCAGCAGCCTTAGACTAGCGGGAGCCCGCGATACGCAGTATTTT. As protein: CASSLRLAGARDTQYF. The chain combines TRBV13 with TRBJ2-3; 12 bases are shared with TRBD2. CDR3 length: 16 amino acids. Losses at the gene ends were 5 bases for V and 6 bases for J; bases not matched to a gene: 9. The V gene's germline CDR1 is PRHDT and CDR2 FYEKMQ (reference sequence).

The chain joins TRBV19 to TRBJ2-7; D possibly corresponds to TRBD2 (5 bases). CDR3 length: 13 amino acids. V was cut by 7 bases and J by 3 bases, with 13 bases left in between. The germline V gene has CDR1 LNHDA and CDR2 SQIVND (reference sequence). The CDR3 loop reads CASIDGVNYEQYF. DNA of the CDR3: TGTGCCAGTATTGACGGGGTGAACTACGAGCAGTACTTC.

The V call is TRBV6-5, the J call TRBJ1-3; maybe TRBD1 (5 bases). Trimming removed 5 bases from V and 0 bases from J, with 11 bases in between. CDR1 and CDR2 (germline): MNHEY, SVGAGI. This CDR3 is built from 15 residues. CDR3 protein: CASSRDSFSGNTIYF. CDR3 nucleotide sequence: TGTGCCAGCAGTCGAGACAGCTTCTCTGGAAACACCATATATTTT.

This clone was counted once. CDR3 sequence (DNA): TGTGCCAGCAGCTCGCTTGAGCCAAGCACAGATACGCAGTATTTT. It is translated as CASSSLEPSTDTQYF. This sequence joins TRBV27 and TRBJ2-3, with D unresolved. CDR1 MNHEY and CDR2 SMNVEV come from the germline V gene (reference sequence). Trimming took off 6 bases at V and 0 bases at J, with 13 bases between the two ends. This CDR3 spans 15 amino acids.

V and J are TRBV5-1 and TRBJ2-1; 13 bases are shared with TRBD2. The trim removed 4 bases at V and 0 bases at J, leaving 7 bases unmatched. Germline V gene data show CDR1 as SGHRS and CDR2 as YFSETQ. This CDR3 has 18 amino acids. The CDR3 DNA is TGCGCCAGCAGCCTAAGGACTAGCGGGAGTAGCTCCTACAATGAGCAGTTCTTC. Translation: CASSLRTSGSSSYNEQFF.

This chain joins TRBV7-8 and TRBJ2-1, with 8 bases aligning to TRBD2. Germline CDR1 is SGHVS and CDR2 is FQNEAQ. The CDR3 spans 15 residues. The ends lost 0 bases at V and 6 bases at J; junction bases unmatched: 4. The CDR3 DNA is TGTGCCAGCAGCTTAGCGGCGGGAGGCTCCAATGAGCAGTTCTTC. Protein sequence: CASSLAAGGSNEQFF.

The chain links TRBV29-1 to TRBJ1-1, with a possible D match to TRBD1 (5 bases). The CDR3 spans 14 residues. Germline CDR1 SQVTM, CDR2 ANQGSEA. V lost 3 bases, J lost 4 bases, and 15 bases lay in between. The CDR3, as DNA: TGCAGCGTTGAGGGTCAGGGAAGGGTCACTGAAGCTTTCTTT. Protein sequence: CSVEGQGRVTEAFF.

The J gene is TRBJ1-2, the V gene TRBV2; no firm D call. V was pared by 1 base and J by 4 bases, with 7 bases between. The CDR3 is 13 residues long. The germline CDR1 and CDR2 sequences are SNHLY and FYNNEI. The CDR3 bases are TGTGCCAGCAGTGAAGGGAGGGTCTATGGCTACACCTTC. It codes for CASSEGRVYGYTF.

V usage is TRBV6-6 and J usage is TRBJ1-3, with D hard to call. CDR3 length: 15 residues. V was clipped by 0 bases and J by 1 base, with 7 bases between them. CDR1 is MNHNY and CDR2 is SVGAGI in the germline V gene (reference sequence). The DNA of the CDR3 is TGTGCCAGCAGTTACTCCCAGGATTCTGGAAACACCATATATTTT. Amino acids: CASSYSQDSGNTIYF.

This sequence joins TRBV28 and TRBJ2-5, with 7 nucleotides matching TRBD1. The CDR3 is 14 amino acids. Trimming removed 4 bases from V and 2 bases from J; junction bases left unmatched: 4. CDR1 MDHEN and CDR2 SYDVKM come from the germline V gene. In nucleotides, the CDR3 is TGTGCCAGCAGTTACCCGGGACAGCAAGAGACCCAGTACTTC. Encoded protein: CASSYPGQQETQYF. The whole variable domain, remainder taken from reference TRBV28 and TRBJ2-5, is DVKVTQSSRYLVKRTGEKVFLECVQDMDHENMFWYRQDPGLGLRLIYFSYDVKMKEKGDIPEGYSVSREKKERFSLILESASTNQTSMYLCASSYPGQQETQYFGPGTRLLVL.

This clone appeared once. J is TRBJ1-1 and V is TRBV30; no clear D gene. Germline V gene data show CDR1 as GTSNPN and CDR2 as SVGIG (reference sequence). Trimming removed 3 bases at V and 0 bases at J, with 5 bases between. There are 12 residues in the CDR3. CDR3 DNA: TGTGCCTGGAGCGTAGTGAACACTGAAGCTTTCTTT. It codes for CAWSVVNTEAFF. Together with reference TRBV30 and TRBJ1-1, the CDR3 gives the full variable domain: SQTIHQWPATLVQPVGSPLSLECTVEGTSNPNLYWYRQAAGRGLQLLFYSVGIGQISSEVPQNLSASRPQDRQFILSSKKLLLSDSGFYLCAWSVVNTEAFFGQGTRLTVV.

The CDR3 coding sequence is TGTGCCAGCAGTCCAGGGACAGGGGTGGTGGGCTACACCTTC. This sequence encodes CASSPGTGVVGYTF. J is TRBJ1-2 and V is TRBV2; 10 nucleotides agree with TRBD1. From germline, CDR1 is SNHLY and CDR2 FYNNEI. This CDR3 spans 14 amino acids. V trimming: 5 bases; J trimming: 8 bases; junction bases outside the gene matches: 8.

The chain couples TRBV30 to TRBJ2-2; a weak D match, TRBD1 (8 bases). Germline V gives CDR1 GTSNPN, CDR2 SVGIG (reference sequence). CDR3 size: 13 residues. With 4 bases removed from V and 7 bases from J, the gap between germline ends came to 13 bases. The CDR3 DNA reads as TGTGCCTGGACACAGGGGGAGGGCGGGGAGCTGTTTTTT. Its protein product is CAWTQGEGGELFF.

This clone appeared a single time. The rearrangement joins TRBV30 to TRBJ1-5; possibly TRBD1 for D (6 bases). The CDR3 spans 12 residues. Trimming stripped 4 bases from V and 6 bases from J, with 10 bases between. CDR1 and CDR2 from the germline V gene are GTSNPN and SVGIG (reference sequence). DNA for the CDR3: TGTGCCTGGAAACAGGGTAGTCAGCCCCAGCATTTT. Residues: CAWKQGSQPQHF. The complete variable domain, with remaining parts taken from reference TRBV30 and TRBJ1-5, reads SQTIHQWPATLVQPVGSPLSLECTVEGTSNPNLYWYRQAAGRGLQLLFYSVGIGQISSEVPQNLSASRPQDRQFILSSKKLLLSDSGFYLCAWKQGSQPQHFGDGTRLSIL.

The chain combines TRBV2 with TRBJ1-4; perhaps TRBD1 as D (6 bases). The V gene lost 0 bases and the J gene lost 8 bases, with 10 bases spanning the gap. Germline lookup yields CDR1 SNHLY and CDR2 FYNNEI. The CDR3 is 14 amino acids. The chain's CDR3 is CASSEATQGEKLFF. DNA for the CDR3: TGTGCCAGCAGTGAAGCGACACAGGGAGAAAAACTGTTTTTT.

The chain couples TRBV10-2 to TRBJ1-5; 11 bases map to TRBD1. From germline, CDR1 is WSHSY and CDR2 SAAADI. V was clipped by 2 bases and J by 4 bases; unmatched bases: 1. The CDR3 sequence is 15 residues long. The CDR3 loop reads CASSEGTGGNQPQHF. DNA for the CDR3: TGCGCCAGCAGTGAGGGGACAGGGGGTAATCAGCCCCAGCATTTT.

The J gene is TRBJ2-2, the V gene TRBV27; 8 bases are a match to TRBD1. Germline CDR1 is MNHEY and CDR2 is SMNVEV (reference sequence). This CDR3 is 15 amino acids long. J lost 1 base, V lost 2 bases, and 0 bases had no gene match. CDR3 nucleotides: TGTGCCAGCAGTTTAGGGACAGGGAACACCGGGGAGCTGTTTTTT. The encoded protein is CASSLGTGNTGELFF.

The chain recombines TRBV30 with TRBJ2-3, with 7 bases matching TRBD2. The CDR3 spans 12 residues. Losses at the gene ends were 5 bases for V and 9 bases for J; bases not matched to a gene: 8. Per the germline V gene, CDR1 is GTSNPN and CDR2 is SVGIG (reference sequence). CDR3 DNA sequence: TGTGCCTGGGGTCCGGGAGGCACAACGCAGTATTTT. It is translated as CAWGPGGTTQYF.

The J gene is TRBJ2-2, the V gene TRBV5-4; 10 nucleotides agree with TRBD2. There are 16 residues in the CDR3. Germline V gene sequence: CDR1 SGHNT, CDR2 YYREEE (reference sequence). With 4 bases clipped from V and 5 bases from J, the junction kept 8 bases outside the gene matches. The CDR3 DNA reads TGTGCCAGCAGCCTATGGACTAGCGGAAAAACCGGGGAGCTGTTTTTT. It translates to CASSLWTSGKTGELFF. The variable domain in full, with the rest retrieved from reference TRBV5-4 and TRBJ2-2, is ETGVTQSPTHLIKTRGQQVTLRCSSQSGHNTVSWYQQALGQGPQFIFQYYREEENGRGNFPPRFSGLQFPNYSSELNVNALELDDSALYLCASSLWTSGKTGELFFGEGSRLTVL.

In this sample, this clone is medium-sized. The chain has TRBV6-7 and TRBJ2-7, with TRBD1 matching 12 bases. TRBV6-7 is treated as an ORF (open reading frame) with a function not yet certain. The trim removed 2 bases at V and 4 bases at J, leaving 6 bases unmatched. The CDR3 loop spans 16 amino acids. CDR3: CASSYEGTGGPYEQYF. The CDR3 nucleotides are TGTGCCAGCAGTTACGAAGGGACAGGGGGCCCTTACGAGCAGTACTTC.

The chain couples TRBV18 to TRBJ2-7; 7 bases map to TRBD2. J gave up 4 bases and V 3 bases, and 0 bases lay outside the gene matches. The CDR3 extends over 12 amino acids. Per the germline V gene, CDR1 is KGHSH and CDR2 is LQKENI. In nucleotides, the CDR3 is TGTGCCAGCTCACCGGGGGGGTACGAGCAGTACTTC. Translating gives CASSPGGYEQYF.

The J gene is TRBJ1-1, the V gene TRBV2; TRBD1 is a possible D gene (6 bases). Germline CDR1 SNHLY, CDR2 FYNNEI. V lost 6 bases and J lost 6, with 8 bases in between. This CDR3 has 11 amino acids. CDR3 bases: TGTGCCAGCAGAACAGGGCCTGAAGCTTTCTTT. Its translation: CASRTGPEAFF.

DNA of the CDR3: TGCGCCAGCAGCCAAGGCCAGACAGGTTTTGGGGAAGGCACAGATACGCAGTATTTT. It codes for CASSQGQTGFGEGTDTQYF. V and J are TRBV4-1 and TRBJ2-3; possible D gene TRBD1, 6 bases. CDR3 length: 19 residues. Germline V gene sequence: CDR1 MGHRA, CDR2 YSYEKL. With 1 base removed from V and 1 base from J, the gap between germline ends came to 21 bases.